This TCR beta chain was recovered during a study of cytomegalovirus exposure and HLA in healthy donors. Study results and caveats: In a later analysis, common viral pathogens appeared linked to several of the most significant clusters. A missense DCLRE1C variant was associated with V- and J-gene trimming of TCR beta chains in a later analysis, and an independent cohort replicated the association.

Points on this clone: What it binds is not known.

The PCR had 60 Vbeta and 13 Jbeta primers. Original data processing: Around 80 million unique TCR beta chains, roughly 11 million of them shared, were counted by a later analysis. Using immunoSEQ multiplex PCR, the repertoire was profiled, and TCRdb retains in-frame clones only, with some absent. V and J calls plus clone size are reproduced from that table; the DNA served to infer D and trimming. The data show around 150,000 clones, roughly four fifths seen once. Germline-derived CDR1 and CDR2 are MGHDK and SYGVNS. This CDR3 comprises 16 residues. V gave up 0 bases and J gave up 0 bases, with 9 bases separating them.

This chain links TRBV25-1 with TRBJ2-1; D is perhaps TRBD1 (6 bases). The sequencing input was PBMCs. The sequence was obtained from a man aged 25-45 years in good health and CMV-seronegative. The CDR3, as DNA: TGTGCCAGCAGTGAATATAGGGGGTACTCCTACAATGAGCAGTTCTTC. Protein: CASSEYRGYSYNEQFF.